Each of the 10 T cell receptor beta chains below was sequenced from the same sample in a study of beta chain features in type 1 diabetes. General observations from the study: Shorter TCRB CDR3s, moderately but significantly so, marked every one of the four CD4+ subsets in Type 1 diabetes patients.

Expressed TCRB transcripts were sequenced because the isolated RNA had all been reverse transcribed beforehand. Profiled with immunoSEQ multiplex PCR; TCRdb holds only in-frame clones, not every one. The top ten hold 0.03% to 0.04% of the sample, which has about 710,000 clones, over 13% seen once. No antigens are known for them. Sequencing input: naive CD4+ T cells from blood. These TCRs come from a man between 18 and 35 years old with type 1 diabetes.

The chain uses TRBV29-1 and TRBJ2-5; weak D call: TRBD2 (6 bases). Germline V CDR1 and CDR2: SQVTM, ANQGSEA. This CDR3 comprises 10 residues. Trimming shortened V by 8 bases and J by 5 bases, and 9 bases separated the two germline ends. The CDR3 loop is CSSGRETQYF. In DNA, the CDR3 is TGCAGCTCGGGGAGGGAGACCCAGTACTTC.

This clone was counted only a few times. The chain recombines TRBV4-1 with TRBJ2-1, with 13 bases aligning to TRBD2. CDR3 size: 17 residues. Germline lookup yields CDR1 MGHRA and CDR2 YSYEKL. V lost 1 base and J lost 7; bases outside the gene matches: 7. CDR3 DNA: TGCGCCAGCAGCCAAGGACCACTAGCGGGGGGGAGGAATGAGCAGTTCTTC. It encodes CASSQGPLAGGRNEQFF.

The chain has TRBV27 and TRBJ1-1; D call uncertain. The V end was cut by 6 bases, the J end by 7 bases, with 15 bases between. The CDR3 totals 13 residues. Germline loops: CDR1 MNHEY, CDR2 SMNVEV (reference sequence). The CDR3 nucleotides read TGTGCCAGCAGCCACAAATCACATAGTGAAGCTTTCTTT. Amino acid sequence: CASSHKSHSEAFF.

The J gene is TRBJ2-1, the V gene TRBV7-2; TRBD2 agrees at 15 bases. The germline V gene has CDR1 SGHTA and CDR2 FQGNSA. The CDR3 spans 17 residues. V lost 4 bases, J lost 7 bases, and 8 bases stayed unmatched. The CDR3 DNA follows: TGTGCCAGCAGCTGGACTAGCGGGAGGGCCGGAAGGAATGAGCAGTTCTTC. This encodes CASSWTSGRAGRNEQFF. Variable domain in full (rest from reference TRBV7-2 and TRBJ2-1): GAGVSQSPSNKVTEKGKDVELRCDPISGHTALYWYRQSLGQGLEFLIYFQGNSAPDKSGLPSDRFSAERTGGSVSTLTIQRTQQEDSAVYLCASSWTSGRAGRNEQFFGPGTRLTVL.

The CDR3 is CASSNAPTYGYTF. For the CDR3, the DNA is TGTGCCAGCAGTAACGCGCCGACCTATGGCTACACCTTC. The V gene is TRBV28, the J gene TRBJ1-2; D not resolved. Germline V gene lookup returns CDR1 MDHEN and CDR2 SYDVKM. V lost 5 bases and J 4 bases, leaving 11 bases between the germline ends. The CDR3 is 13 residues long.

In this sample, this clone turned up a few times. One end of the junction fails to match germline, which may point to a read error. The chain couples TRBV29-1 to TRBJ2-3; no clear D. The CDR3 has 12 residues. Germline V CDR1 and CDR2: SQVTM, ANQGSEA. The CDR3 coding sequence is TGCAACGTTGAGGTGTATCGGGATACGCAGTATTTT. Amino acids: CNVEVYRDTQYF.

The chain recombines TRBV5-1 with TRBJ2-1; TRBD1 is a possible D gene (5 bases). Per the germline V gene, CDR1 is SGHRS and CDR2 is YFSETQ. The CDR3 runs 11 residues. V lost 0 bases, J lost 15 bases, and 10 bases lay in between. CDR3 protein: CASSLEGVRFF. The DNA for the CDR3 is TGCGCCAGCAGCTTGGAAGGGGTGAGGTTCTTC.

The chain couples TRBV6-6 to TRBJ2-2; TRBD1 matches at 8 bases. Trimming cost V 7 bases and J 7 bases; bases outside gene matches: 11. This CDR3 is 15 amino acids long. Per germline, CDR1 MNHNY and CDR2 SVGAGI (reference sequence). CDR3 bases: TGTGCCAGCATGCTAGGACAGGGATATAACGGGGAGCTGTTTTTT. It specifies CASMLGQGYNGELFF.

This clone was seen a few times. The V call is TRBV6-6, the J call TRBJ1-1; D not resolved. This CDR3 has 13 amino acids. The germline V gene encodes CDR1 MNHNY and CDR2 SVGAGI (reference sequence). V was shortened by 2 bases and J by 1 base, with 5 bases between the two germline ends. The CDR3 sequence: CASSYDRNTEAFF. The CDR3 region has the DNA TGTGCCAGCAGTTACGACCGGAACACTGAAGCTTTCTTT.

The chain uses TRBV30 and TRBJ1-1, with D maybe TRBD1 (6 bases). The CDR3 length is 13 residues. V was trimmed by 4 bases and J by 1 base, leaving 10 bases between them. Germline CDR1 reads GTSNPN; CDR2 reads SVGIG (reference sequence). The CDR3 DNA is TGTGCCTGGATCCTAGGGGGGAACACTGAAGCTTTCTTT. Translation: CAWILGGNTEAFF.